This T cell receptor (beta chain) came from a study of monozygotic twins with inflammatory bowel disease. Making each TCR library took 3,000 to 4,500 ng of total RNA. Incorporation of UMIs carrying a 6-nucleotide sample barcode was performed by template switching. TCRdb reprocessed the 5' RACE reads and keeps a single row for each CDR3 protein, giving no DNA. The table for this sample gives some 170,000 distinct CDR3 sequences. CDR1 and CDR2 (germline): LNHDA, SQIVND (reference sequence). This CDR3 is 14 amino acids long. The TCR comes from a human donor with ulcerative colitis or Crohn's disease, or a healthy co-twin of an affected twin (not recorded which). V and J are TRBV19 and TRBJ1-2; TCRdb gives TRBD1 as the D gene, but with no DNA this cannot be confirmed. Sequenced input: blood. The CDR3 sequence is CASMGTGGIDGYTF. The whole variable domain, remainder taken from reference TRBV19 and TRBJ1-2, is DGGITQSPKYLFRKEGQNVTLSCEQNLNHDAMYWYRQDPGQGLRLIYYSQIVNDFQKGDIAEGYSVSREKKESFPLTVTSAQKNPTAFYLCASMGTGGIDGYTFGSGTRLTVV.